This T cell receptor beta chain came from a study of T-cell memory formation after mild COVID-19. On the study more broadly: TCR clusters were mostly donor specific.

TCRdb recomputed calls from the 5' RACE reads with MiXCR, one row per CDR3 protein. The repertoire has around 300,000 distinct CDR3 sequences, approximately 14% of them found once; the top ten carry 20% to 25%. V lost 7 bases and J lost 5; bases outside the gene matches: 4. The CDR3 has 14 residues. The source material was PBMCs or a T cell subset sorted from them (not recorded which). The sequence derives from a man between 18 and 35 years old who had mild COVID-19 (a few samples of this study predate the infection). Cell type and time point are not known. The chain links TRBV12-3 or TRBV12-4 to TRBJ2-2, with 10 positions matching TRBD1. Here the CDR3 DNA reads TGTGCCAGCACGGGACAGGGGTGGACCGGGGAGCTGTTTTTT. It codes for CASTGQGWTGELFF.